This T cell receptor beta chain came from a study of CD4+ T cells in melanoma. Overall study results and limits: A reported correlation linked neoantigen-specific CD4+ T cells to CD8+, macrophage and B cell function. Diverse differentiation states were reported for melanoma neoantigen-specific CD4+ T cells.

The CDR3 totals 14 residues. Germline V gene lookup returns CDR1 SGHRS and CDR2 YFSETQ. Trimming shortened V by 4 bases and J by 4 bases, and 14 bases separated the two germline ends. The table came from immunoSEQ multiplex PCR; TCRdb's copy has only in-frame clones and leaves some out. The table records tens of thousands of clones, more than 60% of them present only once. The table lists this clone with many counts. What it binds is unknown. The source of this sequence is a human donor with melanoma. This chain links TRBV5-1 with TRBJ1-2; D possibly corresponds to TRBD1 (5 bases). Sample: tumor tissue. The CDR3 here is CASSPAGITYGYTF. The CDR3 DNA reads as TGCGCCAGCAGCCCCGCAGGGATAACCTATGGCTACACCTTC.